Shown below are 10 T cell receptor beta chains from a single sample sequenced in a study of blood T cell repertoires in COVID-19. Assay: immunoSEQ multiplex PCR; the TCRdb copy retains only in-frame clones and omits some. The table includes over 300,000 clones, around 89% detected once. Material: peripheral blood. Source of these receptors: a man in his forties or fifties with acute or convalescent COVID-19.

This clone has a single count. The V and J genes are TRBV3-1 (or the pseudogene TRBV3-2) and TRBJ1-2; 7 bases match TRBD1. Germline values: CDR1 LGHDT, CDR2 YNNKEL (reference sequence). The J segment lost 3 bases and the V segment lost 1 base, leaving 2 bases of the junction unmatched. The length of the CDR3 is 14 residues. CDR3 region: CASSQGQGDYGYTF. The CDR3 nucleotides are TGTGCCAGCAGCCAAGGCCAGGGGGACTATGGCTACACCTTC.

CDR3 nucleotides: TGTGCCATCAGTGAAGCGGGCCAAACGACCTACAATGAGCAGTTCTTC. Translation gives CAISEAGQTTYNEQFF. The chain joins TRBV10-3 to TRBJ2-1; D might be TRBD2 (6 bases). The CDR3 loop spans 16 amino acids. Germline CDR1 and CDR2: ENHRY and SYGVKD. Trimming took off 3 bases at V and 2 bases at J, with 14 bases between the two ends.

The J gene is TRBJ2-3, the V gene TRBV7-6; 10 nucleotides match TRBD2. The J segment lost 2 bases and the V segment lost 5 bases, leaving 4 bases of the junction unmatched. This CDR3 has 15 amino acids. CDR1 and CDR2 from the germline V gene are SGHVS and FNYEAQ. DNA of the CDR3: TGTGCCAGCAGCAGAAGCGGGAGGGTCACAGATACGCAGTATTTT. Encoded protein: CASSRSGRVTDTQYF.

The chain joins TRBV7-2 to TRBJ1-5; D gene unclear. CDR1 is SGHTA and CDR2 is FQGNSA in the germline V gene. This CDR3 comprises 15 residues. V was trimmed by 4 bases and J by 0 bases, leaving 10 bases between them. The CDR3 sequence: CASSYVRGSNQPQHF. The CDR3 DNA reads TGTGCCAGCAGCTACGTCAGAGGTAGCAATCAGCCCCAGCATTTT.

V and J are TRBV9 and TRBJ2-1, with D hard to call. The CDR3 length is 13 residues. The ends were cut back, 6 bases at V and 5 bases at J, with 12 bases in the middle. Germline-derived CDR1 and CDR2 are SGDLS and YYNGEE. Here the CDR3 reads CASTGEPNNEQFF. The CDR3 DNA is TGTGCCAGCACAGGTGAACCCAACAATGAGCAGTTCTTC.

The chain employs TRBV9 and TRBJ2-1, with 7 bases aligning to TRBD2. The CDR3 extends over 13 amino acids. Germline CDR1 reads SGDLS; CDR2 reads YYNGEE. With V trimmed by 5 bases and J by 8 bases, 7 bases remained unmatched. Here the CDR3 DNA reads TGTGCCAGCAGTCGACTCGCGGGAGATGAGCAGTTCTTC. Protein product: CASSRLAGDEQFF.

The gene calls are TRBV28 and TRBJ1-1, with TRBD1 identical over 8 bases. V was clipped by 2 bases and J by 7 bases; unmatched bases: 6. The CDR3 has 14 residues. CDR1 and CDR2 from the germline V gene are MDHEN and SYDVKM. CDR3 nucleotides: TGTGCCAGCAGTTTAACCACAGGGGGTATTGAAGCTTTCTTT. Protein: CASSLTTGGIEAFF.

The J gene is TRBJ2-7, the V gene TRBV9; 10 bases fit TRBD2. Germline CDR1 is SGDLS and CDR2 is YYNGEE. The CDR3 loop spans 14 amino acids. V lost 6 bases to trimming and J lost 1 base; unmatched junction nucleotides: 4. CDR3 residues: CASTRTSGSYEQYF. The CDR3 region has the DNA TGTGCCAGCACCCGGACTAGCGGATCCTACGAGCAGTACTTC.

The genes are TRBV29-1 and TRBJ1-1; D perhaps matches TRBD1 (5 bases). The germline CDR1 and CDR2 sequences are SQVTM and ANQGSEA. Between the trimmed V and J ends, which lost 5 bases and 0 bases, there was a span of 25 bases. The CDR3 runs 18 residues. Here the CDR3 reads CSVIPRVRTGGMNTEAFF. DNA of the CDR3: TGCAGCGTTATCCCACGTGTGAGGACCGGGGGGATGAACACTGAAGCTTTCTTT.

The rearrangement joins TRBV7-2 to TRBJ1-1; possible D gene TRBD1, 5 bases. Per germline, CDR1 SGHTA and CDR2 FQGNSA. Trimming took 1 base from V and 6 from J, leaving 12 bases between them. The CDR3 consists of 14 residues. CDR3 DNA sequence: TGTGCCAGCAGCTTAGGCCCGTGGGGCTCTGAAGCTTTCTTT. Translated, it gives CASSLGPWGSEAFF.